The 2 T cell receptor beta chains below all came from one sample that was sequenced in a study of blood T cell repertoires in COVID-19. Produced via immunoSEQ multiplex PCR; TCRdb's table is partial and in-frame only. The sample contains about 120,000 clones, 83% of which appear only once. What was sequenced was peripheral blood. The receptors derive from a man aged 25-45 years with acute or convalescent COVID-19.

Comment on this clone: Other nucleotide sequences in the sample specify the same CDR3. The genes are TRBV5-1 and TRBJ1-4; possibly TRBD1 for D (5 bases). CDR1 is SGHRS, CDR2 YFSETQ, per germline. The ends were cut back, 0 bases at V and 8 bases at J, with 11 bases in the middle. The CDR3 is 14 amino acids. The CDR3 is CASSLGQGGEKLFF. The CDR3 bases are TGCGCCAGCAGCTTGGGGCAGGGAGGCGAAAAACTGTTTTTT.

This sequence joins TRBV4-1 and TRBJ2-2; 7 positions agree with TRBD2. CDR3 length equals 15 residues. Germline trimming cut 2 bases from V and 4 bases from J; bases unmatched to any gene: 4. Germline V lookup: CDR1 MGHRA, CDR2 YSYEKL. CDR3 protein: CASSQLIAGTGELFF. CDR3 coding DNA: TGCGCCAGCAGCCAACTGATAGCGGGCACCGGGGAGCTGTTTTTT.